One sample yielded the 27 T cell receptor beta chains listed below, sequenced in a study of CD8+ T cells in alopecia areata listed by TCRdb under 2018. This specimen's time point label, interpreted: 24 weeks on oral tofacitinib. The sample's treatment or condition label, decoded: oral pan-JAK inhibitor, 5-10 mg twice daily. To prepare the library, the immunoSEQ multiplex PCR assay was applied. RNA was extracted from all samples and reverse transcribed into cDNA as template for TCR sequencing. TCRdb carries this immuneACCESS record with in-frame sequences only. Its versions omit some clonotypes, under half of them owing to an unresolved V gene in the studies checked, with the rest unexplained. The sample has about 200,000 clones on record, about three fifths of them singletons. The ten largest make up about 5.5% of the sample. Source: CD4+ T cells sorted from blood, taken at week 24, from a patient treated with tofacitinib. The origin of the receptors is a human donor with alopecia areata.

The genes are TRBV4-3 and TRBJ2-1; 7 nucleotides match TRBD2. Trimming took 2 bases from V and 5 from J; bases not matched to a gene: 6. The CDR3 is 15 amino acids. The V gene's germline CDR1 is LGHNA and CDR2 YSLEER. The CDR3 region is CASSQFWGGNNEQFF. CDR3 nucleotides: TGCGCCAGCAGCCAATTCTGGGGGGGAAACAATGAGCAGTTCTTC.

The chain links TRBV25-1 to TRBJ2-5; 12 nucleotides match TRBD2. The CDR3 is made up of 17 amino acids. Germline loops: CDR1 MGHDK, CDR2 SYGVNS. Germline trimming cut 7 bases from V and 0 bases from J; bases unmatched to any gene: 9. CDR3 protein: CASTVGTSGWYQETQYF. Written as DNA, the CDR3 is TGTGCCAGCACAGTAGGGACTAGCGGGTGGTACCAAGAGACCCAGTACTTC.

The J gene is TRBJ2-7, the V gene TRBV6-4; perhaps TRBD2 as D (6 bases). This CDR3 is 14 amino acids long. Germline loops: CDR1 MRHNA, CDR2 SNTAGT. V was clipped by 10 bases and J by 2 bases, with 18 bases between them. The DNA of the CDR3 is TGTGCCAATGGGGACTCCAAGGAGACCTACGAGCAGTACTTC. Its translation is CANGDSKETYEQYF.

This sequence joins TRBV29-1 and TRBJ2-1, with TRBD2 matching over 8 bases. The germline V gene has CDR1 SQVTM and CDR2 ANQGSEA. Losses at the gene ends were 6 bases for V and 0 bases for J; bases not matched to a gene: 4. The length of the CDR3 is 14 residues. DNA for the CDR3: TGCAGCGTGCAGGGGACTAGCTCCTACAATGAGCAGTTCTTC. This translates into CSVQGTSSYNEQFF.

The V gene is TRBV7-9, the J gene TRBJ2-7, with D uncertain. The CDR3 sequence is 12 residues long. Per germline, CDR1 SEHNR and CDR2 FQNEAQ (reference sequence). V was trimmed by 4 bases and J by 5 bases, leaving 9 bases between them. Here the CDR3 reads CASSYTPDEQYF. The DNA of the CDR3 is TGTGCCAGCAGCTATACCCCCGACGAGCAGTACTTC.

This clone was detected a few times. This chain links TRBV29-1 with TRBJ1-1, with D tentatively TRBD1 (5 bases). The CDR3 sequence is 13 residues long. Germline V CDR1 and CDR2: SQVTM, ANQGSEA. The V gene lost 7 bases and the J gene lost 1 base, with 13 bases spanning the gap. CDR3 nucleotide sequence: TGCAGCGCCTCCCCGGGGCGGAACACTGAAGCTTTCTTT. Its translation: CSASPGRNTEAFF. Full variable domain (missing parts from reference TRBV29-1 and TRBJ1-1): SAVISQKPSRDICQRGTSLTIQCQVDSQVTMMFWYRQQPGQSLTLIATANQGSEATYESGFVIDKFPISRPNLTFSTLTVSNMSPEDSSIYLCSASPGRNTEAFFGQGTRLTVV.

The V gene is TRBV18, the J gene TRBJ2-3; no definite D call. CDR3 length equals 15 residues. Trimming removed 0 bases from V and 5 bases from J, with 12 bases in between. Germline V gives CDR1 KGHSH, CDR2 LQKENI. The CDR3 here is CASSPPRAVEDTQYF. CDR3 sequence (DNA): TGTGCCAGCTCACCACCTAGAGCCGTGGAAGATACGCAGTATTTT.

This chain connects TRBV19 to TRBJ1-2; tentative D call: TRBD1 (6 bases). There are 13 residues in the CDR3. Germline CDR1 LNHDA, CDR2 SQIVND (reference sequence). Trimming left V 7 bases short and J 6 bases short, with 15 bases between. In DNA form, the CDR3 reads TGTGCCAGTATTCGGAGGGGGAATGATGGCTACACCTTC. Protein sequence: CASIRRGNDGYTF.

The chain is built from TRBV7-9 and TRBJ2-5; TRBD1 might be the D (6 bases). The CDR3 is 13 amino acids. Between the trimmed V and J ends, which lost 4 bases and 5 bases, there was a span of 11 bases. In germline, CDR1 is SEHNR, CDR2 FQNEAQ (reference sequence). The CDR3, as DNA: TGTGCCAGCAGCTCTGGACAGTTCGAGACCCAGTACTTC. Protein: CASSSGQFETQYF.

Comment on this clone: This sample also contains other DNA sequences that code for the same CDR3. The chain has TRBV20-1 and TRBJ2-1; the D is unclear. Trimming took off 1 base at V and 4 bases at J, with 2 bases between the two ends. The germline V gene encodes CDR1 DFQATT and CDR2 SNEGSKA (reference sequence). There are 11 residues in the CDR3. CDR3 sequence (DNA): TGCAGTGCTAGAGCGTACAATGAGCAGTTCTTC. Translation gives CSARAYNEQFF.

This clone was seen a handful of times. The chain combines TRBV19 with TRBJ2-3, with TRBD2 identical over 7 bases. The CDR3 is 17 residues long. J was trimmed by 0 bases and V by 5 bases; bases with no gene match: 11. Germline CDR1 is LNHDA and CDR2 is SQIVND (reference sequence). The CDR3 DNA sequence: TGTGCCAGTAGTGCAACTCGAACTAGCGTGAGCACAGATACGCAGTATTTT. Its translation: CASSATRTSVSTDTQYF.

CDR3 sequence reads: CARSMTGGNTEAFF. CDR3 sequence (DNA): TGTGCCCGAAGTATGACAGGGGGGAACACTGAAGCTTTCTTT. The chain recombines TRBV30 with TRBJ1-1; TRBD1 agrees at 9 bases. The CDR3 consists of 14 residues. Germline CDR1 reads GTSNPN; CDR2 reads SVGIG (reference sequence). The V and J ends lost 8 bases and 1 base, in that order; junction bases with no gene match: 8.

The V and J genes are TRBV7-2 and TRBJ2-7, with 7 positions matching TRBD1. Germline CDR1 is SGHTA and CDR2 is FQGNSA. Trimming took 5 bases from V and 3 from J; bases not matched to a gene: 7. This CDR3 has 14 amino acids. CDR3 DNA: TGTGCCAGCAGCCGCAAGGGACAGAACTACGAGCAGTACTTC. Encoded protein: CASSRKGQNYEQYF.

The chain recombines TRBV10-3 with TRBJ1-4; TRBD1 might be the D (6 bases). The germline V gene has CDR1 ENHRY and CDR2 SYGVKD. The CDR3 consists of 13 residues. V lost 9 bases and J lost 8, with 16 bases in between. The DNA of the CDR3 is TGTGCCATATCCGGGACATCATTGGAAAAACTGTTTTTT. It encodes CAISGTSLEKLFF.

This clone was seen a few times. The chain is built from TRBV7-9 and TRBJ2-6, with D unresolved. This CDR3 is 16 amino acids long. V shed 1 base and J shed 0 bases, with 7 bases lying between them. Germline-derived CDR1 and CDR2 are SEHNR and FQNEAQ (reference sequence). In DNA form, the CDR3 reads TGTGCCAGCAGCTTAGGGCAGGTCTCTGGGGCCAACGTCCTGACTTTC. Translating it yields CASSLGQVSGANVLTF.

In this sample, this clone turned up a few times. The rearrangement links TRBV4-1 to TRBJ2-5; TRBD1 might be the D (6 bases). The CDR3 consists of 16 residues. Trimming stripped 4 bases from V and 4 bases from J, with 19 bases between. Per germline, CDR1 MGHRA and CDR2 YSYEKL. CDR3 nucleotide sequence: TGCGCCAGCAGCCCCACCACACAGGGAAAGGGAGAGACCCAGTACTTC. Its protein product is CASSPTTQGKGETQYF.

This chain links TRBV29-1 with TRBJ2-5, with 8 bases aligning to TRBD2. CDR3 size: 15 residues. Germline loops: CDR1 SQVTM, CDR2 ANQGSEA. Trimming cost V 1 base and J 5 bases; bases outside gene matches: 9. CDR3 sequence: CSVEGLSGSLETQYF. Here the CDR3 DNA reads TGCAGCGTTGAAGGACTAAGCGGGAGTCTCGAGACCCAGTACTTC. The full variable domain, in which reference TRBV29-1 and TRBJ2-5 provide the parts outside the CDR3, is SAVISQKPSRDICQRGTSLTIQCQVDSQVTMMFWYRQQPGQSLTLIATANQGSEATYESGFVIDKFPISRPNLTFSTLTVSNMSPEDSSIYLCSVEGLSGSLETQYFGPGTRLLVL.

The sample holds a few counts of this clone. This chain uses TRBV29-1 with TRBJ2-5; D call uncertain. This CDR3 has 12 amino acids. V lost 6 bases, J lost 1 base, and 9 bases lay in between. Germline CDR1 is SQVTM and CDR2 is ANQGSEA. CDR3: CSVAALQETQYF. The CDR3 region has the DNA TGCAGCGTCGCCGCTCTCCAAGAGACCCAGTACTTC.

The V call is TRBV5-6, the J call TRBJ1-1; D gene uncertain. The CDR3 totals 13 residues. Trimming left V 0 bases short and J 3 bases short, with 6 bases between. Germline-derived CDR1 and CDR2 are SGHDT and YYEEEE. In nucleotides, the CDR3 is TGTGCCAGCAGCTTGGGCATGGACACTGAAGCTTTCTTT. Its translation is CASSLGMDTEAFF.

The V and J genes are TRBV30 and TRBJ1-5; tentatively, D is TRBD1 (6 bases). V shed 4 bases and J shed 3 bases, with 13 bases lying between them. Germline V gene sequence: CDR1 GTSNPN, CDR2 SVGIG (reference sequence). This CDR3 spans 14 amino acids. The CDR3 is CAWTRGQPNQPQHF. The CDR3 coding sequence is TGTGCCTGGACCCGGGGGCAACCCAATCAGCCCCAGCATTTT.

V is TRBV9 and J is TRBJ2-5; D unclear. Trimming removed 4 bases from V and 2 bases from J, with 9 bases in between. CDR3 size: 13 residues. Germline V gene sequence: CDR1 SGDLS, CDR2 YYNGEE. In DNA form, the CDR3 reads TGTGCCAGCAGCTTTGGGGATCAAGAGACCCAGTACTTC. It yields the protein CASSFGDQETQYF.

This clone was detected only a few times. This chain joins TRBV7-8 and TRBJ1-5, with 8 bases matching TRBD1. The ends lost 5 bases at V and 3 bases at J; junction bases unmatched: 9. Germline V gene lookup returns CDR1 SGHVS and CDR2 FQNEAQ. The CDR3 is made up of 16 amino acids. The CDR3 region is CASSQLTGEVNQPQHF. The CDR3 DNA reads TGTGCCAGCAGCCAGTTGACAGGGGAGGTCAATCAGCCCCAGCATTTT.

This clone came up a few times. The CDR3 bases are TGCAGCGTTGTCCCGGGACAGGGGGCTGTCTGGAACACTGAAGCTTTCTTT. Protein sequence: CSVVPGQGAVWNTEAFF. The V and J genes are TRBV29-1 and TRBJ1-1; 12 nucleotides match TRBD1. The CDR3 totals 17 residues. Germline values: CDR1 SQVTM, CDR2 ANQGSEA. V dropped 4 bases and J dropped 1; count of bases not matched to a gene: 10. Variable domain in full (rest from reference TRBV29-1 and TRBJ1-1): SAVISQKPSRDICQRGTSLTIQCQVDSQVTMMFWYRQQPGQSLTLIATANQGSEATYESGFVIDKFPISRPNLTFSTLTVSNMSPEDSSIYLCSVVPGQGAVWNTEAFFGQGTRLTVV.

The CDR3 DNA reads TGTGCCAGCAGCCGGAGACAGGTTTCTGTTCAGCCCCAGCATTTT. Its translation: CASSRRQVSVQPQHF. The chain recombines TRBV5-6 with TRBJ1-5, with D maybe TRBD1 (6 bases). The V end was cut by 4 bases, the J end by 6 bases, with 17 bases between. This CDR3 is 15 amino acids long. The germline V gene has CDR1 SGHDT and CDR2 YYEEEE.

The V call is TRBV7-2, the J call TRBJ2-5; 12 nucleotides align to TRBD2. Germline V gene lookup returns CDR1 SGHTA and CDR2 FQGNSA. V lost 5 bases, J lost 5 bases, and 3 bases stayed unmatched. The CDR3 is 14 amino acids. The CDR3 protein is CASSRTSGKETQYF. CDR3 bases: TGTGCCAGCAGCCGGACTAGCGGGAAGGAGACCCAGTACTTC.

The V call is TRBV5-1, the J call TRBJ1-3; D gene ambiguous. Trimming shortened V by 1 base and J by 4 bases, and 9 bases separated the two germline ends. Germline V gene data show CDR1 as SGHRS and CDR2 as YFSETQ. This CDR3 region has 14 residues. For the CDR3, the DNA is TGCGCCAGCAGCTTGAAGACGGGCGGAAACACCATATATTTT. Amino acid sequence: CASSLKTGGNTIYF. Full variable domain (outside the CDR3, taken from reference TRBV5-1 and TRBJ1-3): KAGVTQTPRYLIKTRGQQVTLSCSPISGHRSVSWYQQTPGQGLQFLFEYFSETQRNKGNFPGRFSGRQFSNSRSEMNVSTLELGDSALYLCASSLKTGGNTIYFGEGSWLTVV.

This clone turned up a few times. The chain joins TRBV19 to TRBJ1-1; D gene unclear. In germline, CDR1 is LNHDA, CDR2 SQIVND (reference sequence). Between the trimmed V and J ends, which lost 6 bases and 4 bases, there was a span of 6 bases. The CDR3 runs 11 residues. The chain's CDR3 is CASRRGTEAFF. The CDR3, as DNA: TGTGCCAGTAGGCGGGGCACTGAAGCTTTCTTT.